The 28 T cell receptor beta chains listed next were all sequenced from one sample in a study of blood T cell repertoires in COVID-19. The protocol was immunoSEQ multiplex PCR, while the TCRdb copy is restricted to in-frame clones and leaves out a portion. The top ten clones hold around 6.6% of a sample with fewer than 450,000 clones, about nine tenths of them seen once. Specimen: peripheral blood. Source of these receptors: a woman in her seventies with COVID-19, enrolled during active disease.

V usage is TRBV19 and J usage is TRBJ1-1; TRBD1 might be the D (6 bases). This CDR3 region has 15 residues. Trimming shortened V by 1 base and J by 1 base, and 10 bases separated the two germline ends. Germline assignment: CDR1 LNHDA and CDR2 SQIVND (reference sequence). The CDR3 DNA reads TGTGCCAGTAGTATAGTGGCCAGGGGGAACACTGAAGCTTTCTTT. Translated, it gives CASSIVARGNTEAFF.

The rearrangement joins TRBV2 to TRBJ1-2; D might be TRBD1 (6 bases). V gave up 6 bases and J gave up 0 bases, with 11 bases separating them. Germline V gene sequence: CDR1 SNHLY, CDR2 FYNNEI. The CDR3 totals 14 residues. The CDR3 DNA sequence: TGTGCCAGCAGCCTGACAGGAGCTAACTATGGCTACACCTTC. Its protein product is CASSLTGANYGYTF. Full variable domain (remainder filled in from reference TRBV2 and TRBJ1-2): EPEVTQTPSHQVTQMGQEVILRCVPISNHLYFYWYRQILGQKVEFLVSFYNNEISEKSEIFDDQFSVERPDGSNFTLKIRSTKLEDSAMYFCASSLTGANYGYTFGSGTRLTVV.

The chain has TRBV6-6 and TRBJ2-7; 8 bases map to TRBD1. Germline assignment: CDR1 MNHNY and CDR2 SVGAGI (reference sequence). The CDR3 extends over 14 amino acids. Trimming at V came to 0 bases and at J to 5 bases, leaving 3 bases not matched to a gene. DNA for the CDR3: TGTGCCAGCAGTTACTCGACACAGGGGGACGAGCAGTACTTC. As protein: CASSYSTQGDEQYF.

V usage is TRBV9 and J usage is TRBJ2-1; possible D gene TRBD2, 6 bases. The length of the CDR3 is 14 residues. V gave up 7 bases and J gave up 2 bases, with 13 bases separating them. Germline values: CDR1 SGDLS, CDR2 YYNGEE. The CDR3 here is CASGGPNPYNEQFF. The CDR3 nucleotides are TGTGCCAGCGGAGGGCCTAACCCCTACAATGAGCAGTTCTTC.

V usage is TRBV27 and J usage is TRBJ1-1, with no clear D. The CDR3 spans 15 residues. CDR1 and CDR2 from the germline V gene are MNHEY and SMNVEV (reference sequence). Trimming shortened V by 2 bases and J by 0 bases, and 10 bases separated the two germline ends. The CDR3 DNA follows: TGTGCCAGCAGTTTAGTTCCAGTTATGAACACTGAAGCTTTCTTT. It translates to CASSLVPVMNTEAFF.

The chain carries TRBV28 and TRBJ1-2; D may be TRBD1 (6 bases). V lost 6 bases, J lost 3 bases, and 29 bases lay in between. Germline V lookup: CDR1 MDHEN, CDR2 SYDVKM. The CDR3 consists of 19 residues. The CDR3 DNA reads as TGTGCCAGCAGCCTATCTGAGGGGGTACTCGGCTCGATTTACTATGGCTACACCTTC. Its translation is CASSLSEGVLGSIYYGYTF.

The chain has TRBV2 and TRBJ2-1; TRBD1 is a possible D gene (6 bases). Trimming cost V 3 bases and J 9 bases, with 12 bases left between them. The germline CDR1 and CDR2 sequences are SNHLY and FYNNEI. This CDR3 comprises 13 residues. This CDR3 is CASSENRVGEQFF. The CDR3 DNA is TGTGCCAGCAGTGAGAACAGGGTGGGTGAGCAGTTCTTC.

This chain links TRBV27 with TRBJ1-6; TRBD1 is a possible D gene (5 bases). The germline V gene has CDR1 MNHEY and CDR2 SMNVEV (reference sequence). There are 15 residues in the CDR3. The V end lost 5 bases, the J end lost 4 bases, and 12 bases lay between the germline ends. The CDR3 DNA reads TGTGCCAGCAGTCCATCCTCAGGGTATAATTCACCCCTCCACTTT. It encodes CASSPSSGYNSPLHF.

V gene TRBV10-3 combines with J gene TRBJ2-3; TRBD2 might be the D (6 bases). Germline V gives CDR1 ENHRY, CDR2 SYGVKD. CDR3 length equals 14 residues. V lost 6 bases, J lost 3 bases, and 13 bases lay in between. The CDR3 DNA reads as TGTGCCATCAGCGCGGGATCCGGAACAGATACGCAGTATTTT. Protein: CAISAGSGTDTQYF.

The chain is built from TRBV19 and TRBJ1-1; weak D call: TRBD1 (5 bases). The length of the CDR3 is 19 residues. Trimming took 3 bases from V and 5 from J, leaving 28 bases between them. Germline V lookup: CDR1 LNHDA, CDR2 SQIVND (reference sequence). CDR3 loop: CASSMGTEFSFSQGTEAFF. CDR3 nucleotides: TGTGCCAGTAGTATGGGAACAGAGTTTTCATTTTCCCAGGGAACTGAAGCTTTCTTT.

The V and J genes are TRBV24-1 and TRBJ2-2; D perhaps matches TRBD1 (5 bases). Germline loops: CDR1 KGHDR, CDR2 SFDVKD. The CDR3 is 14 amino acids. Trimming took 5 bases from V and 2 from J, leaving 8 bases between them. Here the CDR3 reads CATSAQGNTGELFF. As DNA, the CDR3 is TGTGCCACCAGTGCCCAGGGCAACACCGGGGAGCTGTTTTTT.

This rearrangement joins TRBV7-6 to TRBJ2-2; 7 bases agree with TRBD2. CDR3 size: 16 residues. The trim removed 4 bases at V and 5 bases at J, leaving 10 bases unmatched. The germline gives CDR1 SGHVS, CDR2 FNYEAQ. The CDR3 nucleotides are TGTGCCAGCAGCTCCACAGCGGGGACTACTACCGGGGAGCTGTTTTTT. This codes for CASSSTAGTTTGELFF.

This clone was detected once. This chain connects TRBV18 to TRBJ2-2; maybe TRBD2 (6 bases). The CDR3 has 15 residues. CDR1 KGHSH and CDR2 LQKENI come from the germline V gene. V was clipped by 3 bases and J by 3 bases, with 11 bases between them. The CDR3 coding sequence is TGTGCCAGCTCACCGTGGAGGGAGGACACCGGGGAGCTGTTTTTT. Residues: CASSPWREDTGELFF.

V is TRBV28 and J is TRBJ1-4; possible D gene TRBD1, 6 bases. The CDR3 consists of 16 residues. The V gene's germline CDR1 is MDHEN and CDR2 SYDVKM. V dropped 3 bases and J dropped 7 bases, with 18 bases sitting between them. CDR3 coding DNA: TGTGCCAGCAGTTTGGATTTAGGGGGATGGAGTGAAAAACTGTTTTTT. Residues: CASSLDLGGWSEKLFF. The whole variable domain, remainder taken from reference TRBV28 and TRBJ1-4, is DVKVTQSSRYLVKRTGEKVFLECVQDMDHENMFWYRQDPGLGLRLIYFSYDVKMKEKGDIPEGYSVSREKKERFSLILESASTNQTSMYLCASSLDLGGWSEKLFFGSGTQLSVL.

The genes are TRBV28 and TRBJ1-3; D is uncertain. CDR3 size: 12 residues. Trimming removed 9 bases from V and 0 bases from J, with 6 bases in between. Germline V gene lookup returns CDR1 MDHEN and CDR2 SYDVKM. CDR3 DNA sequence: TGTGCCAGTGTTAGCTCTGGAAACACCATATATTTT. Its translation is CASVSSGNTIYF.

V gene TRBV7-2 combines with J gene TRBJ1-2; TRBD1 matches at 7 bases. CDR1 is SGHTA and CDR2 is FQGNSA in the germline V gene. CDR3 length: 13 residues. V shed 5 bases and J 4 bases; nucleotides not matched to a gene: 4. CDR3 nucleotides: TGTGCCAGCAGCCGGGACAGATCCTATGGCTACACCTTC. It is translated as CASSRDRSYGYTF.

The chain recombines TRBV6-5 with TRBJ1-1; D uncertain. The V end was cut by 6 bases, the J end by 7 bases, with 12 bases between. This CDR3 spans 12 amino acids. Looked up from germline, CDR1 is MNHEY and CDR2 is SVGAGI. In nucleotides, the CDR3 is TGTGCCAGCAGCCTTCGAGCCGTTGAAGCTTTCTTT. This codes for CASSLRAVEAFF.

The rearrangement links TRBV5-4 to TRBJ1-1, with 8 bases lining up with TRBD1. This CDR3 has 17 amino acids. Germline V CDR1 and CDR2: SGHNT, YYREEE (reference sequence). Germline trimming cut 4 bases from V and 1 base from J; bases unmatched to any gene: 12. The CDR3 sequence is CASSPKTGGSWNTEAFF. In DNA form, the CDR3 reads TGTGCCAGCAGCCCTAAAACAGGGGGGAGTTGGAACACTGAAGCTTTCTTT.

The chain employs TRBV15 and TRBJ1-6, with 7 bases fitting TRBD1. CDR3 size: 15 residues. CDR1 LNHNV and CDR2 YYDKDF come from the germline V gene (reference sequence). V shed 0 bases, J shed 12 bases, and the junction held 8 bases outside the gene matches. The CDR3 here is CATSREDLDREPLHF. As DNA, the CDR3 is TGTGCCACCAGCAGAGAGGACCTTGACAGGGAACCCCTCCACTTT.

V and J are TRBV7-2 and TRBJ2-5; tentatively, D is TRBD2 (6 bases). Looked up from germline, CDR1 is SGHTA and CDR2 is FQGNSA. V was clipped by 5 bases and J by 2 bases, with 18 bases between them. CDR3 length: 16 residues. The CDR3 region is CASSQWATGGQETQYF. CDR3 sequence (DNA): TGTGCCAGCAGCCAGTGGGCGACCGGGGGTCAAGAGACCCAGTACTTC.

The CDR3 is CASSSGTIIYEQYF. CDR3 nucleotides: TGTGCCAGCAGCAGCGGGACAATCATCTACGAGCAGTACTTC. This chain uses TRBV2 with TRBJ2-7; D is possibly TRBD2 (7 bases). V was clipped by 6 bases and J by 3 bases, with 15 bases between them. CDR3 length: 14 amino acids. Germline CDR1 is SNHLY and CDR2 is FYNNEI.

V gene TRBV28 combines with J gene TRBJ1-2; D gene uncertain. CDR1 is MDHEN, CDR2 SYDVKM, per germline. The V end lost 3 bases, the J end lost 3 bases, and 11 bases lay between the germline ends. The CDR3 sequence is 14 residues long. This CDR3 reads CASSLVLNYYGYTF. The CDR3 coding sequence is TGTGCCAGCAGTTTGGTCCTAAACTACTATGGCTACACCTTC.

V is TRBV7-2 and J is TRBJ1-1; the D is unclear. Trimming took off 5 bases at V and 1 base at J, with 8 bases between the two ends. CDR1 SGHTA and CDR2 FQGNSA come from the germline V gene. CDR3 length: 13 residues. CDR3 region: CASSRGGNTEAFF. The CDR3 nucleotides are TGTGCCAGCAGCCGGGGAGGGAACACTGAAGCTTTCTTT.

V usage is TRBV7-9 and J usage is TRBJ1-3; 10 bases fit TRBD1. V was pared by 0 bases and J by 7 bases, with 0 bases of the junction left unmatched. The CDR3 is 14 residues long. Germline assignment: CDR1 SEHNR and CDR2 FQNEAQ (reference sequence). Here the CDR3 reads CASSLADRGNTIYF. In nucleotides, the CDR3 is TGTGCCAGCAGCTTAGCGGACAGGGGGAACACCATATATTTT.

The chain combines TRBV5-1 with TRBJ2-5, with TRBD2 matching 12 bases. Germline CDR1 reads SGHRS; CDR2 reads YFSETQ. The CDR3 spans 16 residues. V was clipped by 4 bases and J by 5 bases; unmatched bases: 9. The DNA of the CDR3 is TGCGCCAGCAGCACGGCTAGCGGGGGGGCCACGGAGACCCAGTACTTC. Amino acids: CASSTASGGATETQYF.

A few counts support this clone. Within the sample, other DNA sequences also encode this same CDR3. The CDR3 bases are TGTGCCAGCAGCCCCGTCACAGGGGGCCCCTCTGGGGCCAACGTCCTGACTTTC. This sequence encodes CASSPVTGGPSGANVLTF. The chain is built from TRBV3-1 (or the pseudogene TRBV3-2) and TRBJ2-6; 9 positions agree with TRBD1. Germline CDR1 and CDR2: LGHDT and YNNKEL (reference sequence). Losses at the gene ends were 4 bases for V and 0 bases for J; bases not matched to a gene: 7. The CDR3 totals 18 residues.

The J gene is TRBJ1-1, the V gene TRBV24-1, with 11 bases aligning to TRBD1. The CDR3 is 20 amino acids. J gave up 1 base and V 3 bases, and 15 bases lay outside the gene matches. Germline V lookup: CDR1 KGHDR, CDR2 SFDVKD. DNA of the CDR3: TGTGCCACCAGTGATCTAGATAGCTGGACAGGGGGCTTCGGGAACACTGAAGCTTTCTTT. This sequence encodes CATSDLDSWTGGFGNTEAFF.

The chain recombines TRBV11-2 with TRBJ1-1; possible D gene TRBD1, 5 bases. V lost 3 bases to trimming and J lost 10 bases, with 9 bases between them. CDR1 and CDR2 (germline): SGHAT, FQNNGV. CDR3 size: 11 residues. This CDR3 reads CASSLEQGAFF. The DNA of the CDR3 is TGTGCCAGCAGCTTGGAGCAGGGAGCTTTCTTT.